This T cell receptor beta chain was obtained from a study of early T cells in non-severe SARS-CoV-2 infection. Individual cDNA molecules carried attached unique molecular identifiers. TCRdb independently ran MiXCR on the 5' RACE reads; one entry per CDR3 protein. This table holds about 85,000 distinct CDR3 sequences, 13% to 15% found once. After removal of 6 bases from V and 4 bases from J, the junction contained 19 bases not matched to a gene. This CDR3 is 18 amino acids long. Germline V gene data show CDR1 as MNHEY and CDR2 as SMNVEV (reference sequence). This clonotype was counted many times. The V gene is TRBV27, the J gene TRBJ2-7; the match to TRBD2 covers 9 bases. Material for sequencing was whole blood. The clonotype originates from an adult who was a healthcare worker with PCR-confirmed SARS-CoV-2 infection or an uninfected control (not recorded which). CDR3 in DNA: TGTGCCAGCAGAAGTTTGGCCCGTAGCGGGAGAGCATTGTACGAGCAGTACTTC. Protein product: CASRSLARSGRALYEQYF.